This T cell receptor beta chain came from a study of cytomegalovirus exposure and HLA in healthy donors. Germline V CDR1 and CDR2: SGHNT, YYREEE (reference sequence). The CDR3 is made up of 17 amino acids. V dropped 0 bases and J dropped 4 bases, with 18 bases sitting between them. The study ran its PCR with 60 Vbeta and 13 Jbeta primers. Repertoires were generated with immunoSEQ multiplex PCR, while TCRdb's copy carries only in-frame clones and drops some. The sample lists around 100,000 clones, around 80% seen once, with approximately 3% in the top ten. The sequence was obtained from a woman between 40 and 50 years old in good health and CMV-seronegative. The gene calls are TRBV5-4 and TRBJ2-3; D may be TRBD1 (5 bases). The specimen was PBMCs. In DNA form, the CDR3 reads TGTGCCAGCAGCTTGGGGGGCGGCGAGCTTGGACCAGATACGCAGTATTTT. Translating it yields CASSLGGGELGPDTQYF.